This is a list of T cell receptor beta chains from one sample in a study of cytomegalovirus exposure and HLA in healthy donors. Some clones are missing from TCRdb's copy, which holds only in-frame ones; the method was immunoSEQ multiplex PCR. The table shows about 220,000 clones, with approximately 68% occurring only once. Sequencing was done on a sample of PBMCs. These receptors all stem from a woman aged 25 to 39 in good health and CMV-seronegative. CDR3s include the opening cysteine and the closing phenylalanine or tryptophan. The order of the fields is V gene, D gene, CDR3 length, clone size, J gene, CDR3 DNA, CDR3 protein. The D gene is left open where the match is weak. Clone size is stated in some rows and not others, as once, few, many or a class when expanded.

v_gene: TRBV6-5
d_gene: -
len: 15
abundance: -
j_gene: TRBJ1-2
CDR3nt: TGTGCCAGCAGTTACTCTGGGGGGGATCGATATGGCTACACCTTC
CDR3aa: CASSYSGGDRYGYTF

v_gene: TRBV6-1
d_gene: -
len: 14
abundance: -
j_gene: TRBJ1-1
CDR3nt: TGTGCCAGCAGCTCATTACAGGGTAACACTGAAGCTTTCTTT
CDR3aa: CASSSLQGNTEAFF

v_gene: TRBV6-1
d_gene: -
len: 16
abundance: -
j_gene: TRBJ1-3
CDR3nt: TGTGCCAGCAGTGATTACAGCCAATTCTCTGGAAACACCATATATTTT
CDR3aa: CASSDYSQFSGNTIYF

v_gene: TRBV19
d_gene: TRBD2
len: 14
abundance: -
j_gene: TRBJ2-5
CDR3nt: TGTGCCAGTAGTATGGGACTAGCGGAAGAGACCCAGTACTTC
CDR3aa: CASSMGLAEETQYF

v_gene: TRBV18
d_gene: TRBD1
len: 15
abundance: -
j_gene: TRBJ2-4
CDR3nt: TGTGCCAGCTCACCGACAGGGGCGGCCAAAAACATTCAGTACTTC
CDR3aa: CASSPTGAAKNIQYF

v_gene: TRBV11-2
d_gene: TRBD1
len: 15
abundance: few
j_gene: TRBJ1-1
CDR3nt: TGTGCCAGCAGCTCCCGGGACAGGGTATCCACTGAAGCTTTCTTT
CDR3aa: CASSSRDRVSTEAFF

v_gene: TRBV9
d_gene: -
len: 15
abundance: few
j_gene: TRBJ1-2
CDR3nt: TGTGCCAGCAGCTCCGAGCAGGGAACCTACTATGGCTACACCTTC
CDR3aa: CASSSEQGTYYGYTF

v_gene: TRBV4-1
d_gene: -
len: 15
abundance: -
j_gene: TRBJ1-2
CDR3nt: TGCGCCAGCAGCCAGGGGACACCGCTTAACTATGGCTACACCTTC
CDR3aa: CASSQGTPLNYGYTF

v_gene: TRBV29-1
d_gene: -
len: 11
abundance: few
j_gene: TRBJ1-2
CDR3nt: TGCAGCGTTCTTCAGGGTAATGGCTACACCTTC
CDR3aa: CSVLQGNGYTF

v_gene: TRBV2
d_gene: -
len: 16
abundance: -
j_gene: TRBJ1-3
CDR3nt: TGTGCCAGCAGTGAAGGTGGGACACCCCCGGGAAACACCATATATTTT
CDR3aa: CASSEGGTPPGNTIYF

v_gene: TRBV2
d_gene: -
len: 13
abundance: -
j_gene: TRBJ2-3
CDR3nt: TGTGCCAGCAGTGACAGGGAGGCAGATACGCAGTATTTT
CDR3aa: CASSDREADTQYF

v_gene: TRBV11-2
d_gene: TRBD2
len: 18
abundance: -
j_gene: TRBJ2-1
CDR3nt: TGTGCCATCAGCTTATTTAATAGCGGGAGTTTCGCCTACAATGAGCAGTTCTTC
CDR3aa: CAISLFNSGSFAYNEQFF

v_gene: TRBV14
d_gene: -
len: 17
abundance: -
j_gene: TRBJ1-1
CDR3nt: TGTGCCAGCAGCCAAGATCGAATTTGGGCTTTCCGTCCTGAAGCTTTCTTT
CDR3aa: CASSQDRIWAFRPEAFF

v_gene: TRBV18
d_gene: TRBD1
len: 17
abundance: -
j_gene: TRBJ2-3
CDR3nt: TGTGCCAGCTCACCCACCCCCAGGGACAGGGATCTACGTACGCAGTATTTT
CDR3aa: CASSPTPRDRDLRTQYF

v_gene: TRBV5-8
d_gene: -
len: 11
abundance: -
j_gene: TRBJ1-1
CDR3nt: TGTGCCACCCAGGGTTACACTGAAGCTTTCTTT
CDR3aa: CATQGYTEAFF

v_gene: TRBV19
d_gene: -
len: 14
abundance: -
j_gene: TRBJ2-3
CDR3nt: TGTGCCAGTAGTAGGGACTCCCGAAGGGGTACGCAGTATTTT
CDR3aa: CASSRDSRRGTQYF

v_gene: TRBV7-7
d_gene: TRBD1
len: 15
abundance: few
j_gene: TRBJ1-1
CDR3nt: TGTGCTAGCAGCTTCCGAACCAGACAGGGAACTGAAGCTTTCTTT
CDR3aa: CASSFRTRQGTEAFF